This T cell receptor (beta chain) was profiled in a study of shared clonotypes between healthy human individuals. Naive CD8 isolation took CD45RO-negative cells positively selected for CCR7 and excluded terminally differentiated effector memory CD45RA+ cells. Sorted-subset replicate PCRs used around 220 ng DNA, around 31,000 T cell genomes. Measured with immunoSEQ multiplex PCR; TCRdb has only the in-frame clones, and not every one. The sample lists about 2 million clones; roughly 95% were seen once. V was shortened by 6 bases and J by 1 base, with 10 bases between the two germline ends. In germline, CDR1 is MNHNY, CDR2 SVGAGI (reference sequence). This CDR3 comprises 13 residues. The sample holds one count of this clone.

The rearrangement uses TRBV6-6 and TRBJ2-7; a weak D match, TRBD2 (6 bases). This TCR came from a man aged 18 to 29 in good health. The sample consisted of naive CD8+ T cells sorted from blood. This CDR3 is CASRSSESYEQYF. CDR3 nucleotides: TGTGCCAGCAGGTCTAGCGAGTCCTACGAGCAGTACTTC.